This record covers a single T cell receptor beta chain. No cognate antigen has been identified for it. No quality values exist for individual bases; no much larger clone is one base distant. The data are from a study of blood T cell repertoires in COVID-19 (dated by TCRdb to the early 2020s). A note on the overall study: Samples covering the acute and convalescent phases of COVID-19 were provided by collaborators in the United States, Italy and Spain. The prospective study material was composed of cDNA or gDNA derived from T cells, B-cell-depleted T cells, or PBMCs. Subjects who had been exposed to COVID-19, were actively infected with it, or had recovered from it provided the deeply sampled blood TCRbeta repertoires that made up the dataset. The repertoires were made available in a free public database intended to serve as a resource for research on the immune response to SARS-CoV-2. Samples came from the ongoing ImmuneRACE study (first 160 participants) plus 1,254 subjects from 6 global collaborators. Nearly every sample came with metadata listing a de-identified subject ID, COVID-19 status, age in years and sex. HLA class I and class II types, where available, came from metadata supplied by the sample provider rather than from assay-based typing.

Findings and caveats that apply to the study as a whole: The quantity of clinical and demographic metadata differed by source and by participant and was supplied without curation.

Collaborating institutions collected whole blood in K2EDTA tubes following their own protocols. For TCRbeta analysis, collaborators shipped samples as frozen whole blood, isolated PBMCs, or DNA extracted from either of those sample types. TCRbeta CDR3 regions were amplified from genomic DNA using the immunoSEQ Assay, a bias-controlled multiplex PCR. Turning to the authors' computational methods: The number of nucleated cells in each sample was estimated by amplification of reference gene primers within the assay. To quantify the absolute abundance of each unique TCRbeta CDR3 rearrangement, sequence reads were collapsed and filtered. Productive Simpson clonality was computed per sample as the square root of Simpson's diversity index over productive rearrangements. Imported from immuneACCESS, the table was reduced by TCRdb to in-frame sequences with V and J called. These copies leave out some clones; in studies compared against another copy, an unresolved V gene accounts for under half, and the cause of the remainder is not known. That table is the source of V, J and clone size, and D and trimming were worked out from the DNA. The sample table shows some 250,000 clones, and about 86% are seen once. The ten largest make up approximately 9% of the sample.

This clonotype was sampled from a man aged 40-55 years with active or convalescent COVID-19. Sequenced: peripheral blood.

Here the CDR3 is given as CASSWGTSGKETQYF. Here is the DNA: TGTGCCAGCAGCTGGGGGACTAGCGGTAAAGAGACCCAGTACTTC. The V and J genes are TRBV11-3 and TRBJ2-5; TRBD2 lines up with 11 middle nucleotides. CDR1 and CDR2 (SGHNT, YENEEA) derive from the germline V gene. V is pruned by 4 bases and J by 3 bases, leaving 4 bases of the junction without a gene match. Reading from cysteine to phenylalanine, the CDR3 counts 15 amino acids. Left in the record is the CDR3 DNA by itself, 45 bases read in frame from the first base.